The rows below give T cell receptor beta chains drawn from one sample of a study of blood T cell repertoires in COVID-19. The method was immunoSEQ multiplex PCR; TCRdb's version includes in-frame clones alone and lacks a portion of them. The data contain a few hundred thousand clones, roughly 80% of them singletons. Sequencing was performed on peripheral blood. Receptors were obtained from a woman aged 45-59 years with active or convalescent COVID-19. Both conserved end residues are part of each CDR3. Each record gives: J gene, CDR3 length, V gene, clone size, D gene, CDR3 protein, CDR3 DNA. A D gene is named only where the DNA matches it firmly. Rows may omit the clone size; those that give it use once, few, many or a size class.

J gene: TRBJ2-5
CDR3 length: 16
V gene: TRBV3-1/TRBV3-2
clone size: .
D gene: .
CDR3 protein: CASRPRTTSEQETQYF
CDR3 DNA: TGTGCCAGCAGACCCAGGACTACCTCGGAGCAAGAGACCCAGTACTTC

J gene: TRBJ1-2
CDR3 length: 14
V gene: TRBV30
clone size: once
D gene: .
CDR3 protein: CAWGGGGANYGYTF
CDR3 DNA: TGTGCCTGGGGCGGTGGGGGGGCCAACTATGGCTACACCTTC

J gene: TRBJ1-1
CDR3 length: 14
V gene: TRBV25-1
clone size: .
D gene: TRBD1
CDR3 protein: CASSYRGGNTEAFF
CDR3 DNA: TGTGCCAGCAGCTACAGGGGGGGGAACACTGAAGCTTTCTTT

J gene: TRBJ1-1
CDR3 length: 15
V gene: TRBV6-5
clone size: .
D gene: .
CDR3 protein: CASSYSGRENTEAFF
CDR3 DNA: TGTGCCAGCAGTTACTCGGGCAGGGAGAACACTGAAGCTTTCTTT

J gene: TRBJ2-6
CDR3 length: 18
V gene: TRBV19
clone size: few
D gene: TRBD1
CDR3 protein: CATYPGQGQVSGANVLTF
CDR3 DNA: TGTGCCACCTACCCGGGACAGGGACAGGTCTCTGGGGCCAACGTCCTGACTTTC

J gene: TRBJ2-7
CDR3 length: 12
V gene: TRBV27
clone size: .
D gene: TRBD2
CDR3 protein: CASRDYSYEQYF
CDR3 DNA: TGTGCCTCCAGGGACTACTCCTACGAGCAGTACTTC

J gene: TRBJ2-7
CDR3 length: 14
V gene: TRBV18
clone size: .
D gene: .
CDR3 protein: CASSPQTSSYEQYF
CDR3 DNA: TGTGCCAGCTCACCACAGACTAGTTCCTACGAGCAGTACTTC

J gene: TRBJ2-4
CDR3 length: 15
V gene: TRBV5-1
clone size: .
D gene: .
CDR3 protein: CASSPYRDTKNIQYF
CDR3 DNA: TGCGCCAGCAGCCCGTACAGGGATACCAAAAACATTCAGTACTTC

J gene: TRBJ2-1
CDR3 length: 13
V gene: TRBV6-1
clone size: .
D gene: .
CDR3 protein: CASSEWSQAPGFF
CDR3 DNA: TGTGCCAGCAGTGAATGGTCCCAGGCCCCCGGGTTCTTC

J gene: TRBJ2-7
CDR3 length: 18
V gene: TRBV21-1
clone size: once
D gene: .
CDR3 protein: CASSQRWSSGRAGYEQYF
CDR3 DNA: TGTGCCAGCAGCCAAAGGTGGTCTAGCGGGAGGGCGGGATACGAGCAGTACTTC

J gene: TRBJ1-2
CDR3 length: 13
V gene: TRBV25-1
clone size: once
D gene: .
CDR3 protein: CASSPPGGYGYTF
CDR3 DNA: TGTGCCAGCAGCCCCCCGGGGGGCTATGGCTACACCTTC

J gene: TRBJ1-2
CDR3 length: 12
V gene: TRBV10-3
clone size: few
D gene: TRBD1
CDR3 protein: CATGGGRYGYTF
CDR3 DNA: TGTGCCACCGGAGGGGGCCGGTATGGCTACACCTTC

J gene: TRBJ2-7
CDR3 length: 15
V gene: TRBV28
clone size: once
D gene: TRBD2
CDR3 protein: CASSLVLAGVYEQYF
CDR3 DNA: TGTGCCAGCAGTTTAGTGCTAGCGGGAGTCTACGAGCAGTACTTC

J gene: TRBJ2-7
CDR3 length: 16
V gene: TRBV6-1
clone size: .
D gene: TRBD1
CDR3 protein: CASSDPYRDRHYEQYF
CDR3 DNA: TGTGCCAGCAGTGACCCTTACCGGGACAGGCACTACGAGCAGTACTTC

J gene: TRBJ2-3
CDR3 length: 11
V gene: TRBV6-5
clone size: .
D gene: .
CDR3 protein: CASSYSETQYF
CDR3 DNA: TGTGCCAGCAGTTACTCTGAGACGCAGTATTTT

J gene: TRBJ2-3
CDR3 length: 15
V gene: TRBV5-1
clone size: .
D gene: TRBD1
CDR3 protein: CASSWTGTSTDTQYF
CDR3 DNA: TGCGCCAGCAGTTGGACAGGGACAAGCACAGATACGCAGTATTTT

J gene: TRBJ1-5
CDR3 length: 15
V gene: TRBV6-5
clone size: .
D gene: .
CDR3 protein: CASNFRGRVNQPQHF
CDR3 DNA: TGTGCCAGCAACTTCCGTGGCAGGGTAAATCAGCCCCAGCATTTT

J gene: TRBJ2-1
CDR3 length: 13
V gene: TRBV15
clone size: .
D gene: .
CDR3 protein: CATSRDRDNEQFF
CDR3 DNA: TGTGCCACCAGCAGAGACAGGGACAATGAGCAGTTCTTC

J gene: TRBJ2-2
CDR3 length: 15
V gene: TRBV5-4
clone size: .
D gene: TRBD2
CDR3 protein: CASSLAGWNTGELFF
CDR3 DNA: TGTGCCAGCAGCCTAGCGGGATGGAACACCGGGGAGCTGTTTTTT

J gene: TRBJ2-7
CDR3 length: 13
V gene: TRBV29-1
clone size: .
D gene: TRBD1
CDR3 protein: CSVGGTGGPEQYF
CDR3 DNA: TGCAGCGTGGGGGGGACAGGGGGCCCCGAGCAGTACTTC

J gene: TRBJ2-7
CDR3 length: 19
V gene: TRBV4-1
clone size: .
D gene: TRBD2
CDR3 protein: CASSQGLAGGSSPAYEQYF
CDR3 DNA: TGCGCCAGCAGCCAGGGCCTAGCGGGAGGAAGTTCGCCGGCCTACGAGCAGTACTTC

J gene: TRBJ2-2
CDR3 length: 15
V gene: TRBV2
clone size: .
D gene: .
CDR3 protein: CASTPRGGTTGELFF
CDR3 DNA: TGTGCCAGCACCCCCCGAGGAGGGACCACCGGGGAGCTGTTTTTT

J gene: TRBJ2-1
CDR3 length: 22
V gene: TRBV6-2/TRBV6-3
clone size: .
D gene: TRBD2
CDR3 protein: CASSPRTGGARTSGSKYNEQFF
CDR3 DNA: TGTGCCAGCAGCCCCCGGACAGGGGGCGCCCGGACTAGCGGGAGTAAATACAATGAGCAGTTCTTC